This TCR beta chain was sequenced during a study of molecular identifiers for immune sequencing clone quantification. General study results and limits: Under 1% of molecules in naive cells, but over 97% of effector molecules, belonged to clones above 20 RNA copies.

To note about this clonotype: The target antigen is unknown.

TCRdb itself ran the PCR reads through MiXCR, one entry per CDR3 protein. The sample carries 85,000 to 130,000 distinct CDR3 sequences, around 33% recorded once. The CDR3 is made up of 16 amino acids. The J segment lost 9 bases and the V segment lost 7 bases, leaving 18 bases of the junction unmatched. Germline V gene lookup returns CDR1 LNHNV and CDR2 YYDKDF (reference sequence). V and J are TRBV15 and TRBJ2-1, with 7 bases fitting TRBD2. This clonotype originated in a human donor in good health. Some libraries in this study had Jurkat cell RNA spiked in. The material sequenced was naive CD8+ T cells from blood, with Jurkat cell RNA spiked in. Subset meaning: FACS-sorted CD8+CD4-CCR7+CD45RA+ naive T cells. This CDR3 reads CATKGTGGGSMGEQFF. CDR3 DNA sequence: TGTGCCACCAAGGGGACTGGAGGCGGGAGTATGGGTGAGCAGTTCTTC.